The next 18 T cell receptor beta chains were all read from a single sample in a study of blood T cell repertoires in COVID-19. Sequencing used immunoSEQ multiplex PCR; TCRdb keeps in-frame clones, though not all of them. In the table there are 95,000 to 150,000 clones, about 79% of which are singletons. The sample taken for sequencing was peripheral blood. These receptors were collected from a man aged 40-49 years with active or convalescent COVID-19.

This clone has a handful of counts. Germline and junction disagree at one end, which may indicate a read error. The rearrangement joins TRBV30 to TRBJ1-4; 7 bases fit TRBD1. The germline gives CDR1 GTSNPN, CDR2 SVGIG (reference sequence). The CDR3 length is 13 residues. In nucleotides, the CDR3 is TGCGCTTGGCAGGGGGGTACTAATGAAAAACTGTTTTTT. This encodes CAWQGGTNEKLFF.

CDR3 sequence (DNA): TGTGCCAGCAGTTACGGGACAGGGGGCGCTGGGTATGGCTACACCTTC. It translates to CASSYGTGGAGYGYTF. The rearrangement joins TRBV6-6 to TRBJ1-2; 12 bases match TRBD1. This CDR3 has 16 residues. CDR1 is MNHNY, CDR2 SVGAGI, per germline (reference sequence). J gave up 5 bases and V 2 bases, and 6 bases lay outside the gene matches.

V is TRBV30 and J is TRBJ2-2, with a tentative D call TRBD2 (6 bases). V lost 3 bases to trimming and J lost 4 bases, with 12 bases between them. CDR1 is GTSNPN and CDR2 is SVGIG in the germline V gene (reference sequence). This CDR3 contains 14 residues. The DNA of the CDR3 is TGTGCCTGGAGAGGACTATTAACCACCGGGGAGCTGTTTTTT. This codes for CAWRGLLTTGELFF.

DNA for the CDR3: TGTGCCAGCAGTTTGGGTCAGCGTAAGACCATATATTTT. The encoded protein is CASSLGQRKTIYF. This sequence joins TRBV28 and TRBJ1-3; D uncertain. The CDR3 runs 13 residues. Germline-derived CDR1 and CDR2 are MDHEN and SYDVKM. Trimming left V 3 bases short and J 10 bases short, with 13 bases between.

This rearrangement joins TRBV28 to TRBJ2-7, with D possibly TRBD1 on 5 matching bases. V lost 2 bases to trimming and J lost 0 bases, with 8 bases between them. The CDR3 sequence is 14 residues long. The germline V gene encodes CDR1 MDHEN and CDR2 SYDVKM. This CDR3 is CASSLVDSSYEQYF. The CDR3 DNA follows: TGTGCCAGCAGTTTAGTAGACAGCTCCTACGAGCAGTACTTC.

This clone has only a few counts. CDR3 bases: TGTGCCATCAGTGACAGGGATGGAAACACCATATATTTT. It yields the protein CAISDRDGNTIYF. The chain carries TRBV10-3 and TRBJ1-3; D possibly corresponds to TRBD1 (5 bases). This CDR3 contains 13 residues. CDR1 is ENHRY and CDR2 is SYGVKD in the germline V gene. The V end was cut by 3 bases, the J end by 3 bases, with 6 bases between.

V usage is TRBV5-5 and J usage is TRBJ1-5; tentative D call: TRBD1 (6 bases). Germline V CDR1 and CDR2: SGHKS, YYEKEE (reference sequence). V gave up 3 bases and J gave up 9 bases, with 19 bases separating them. The CDR3 runs 15 residues. CDR3 sequence (DNA): TGTGCCAGCAGCTCGGATGGGACAAGCGCCCGGCCCCAGCATTTT. Translating gives CASSSDGTSARPQHF.

V gene TRBV5-1 combines with J gene TRBJ1-2; 10 bases map to TRBD1. V dropped 4 bases and J dropped 8; count of bases not matched to a gene: 11. The germline gives CDR1 SGHRS, CDR2 YFSETQ. This CDR3 comprises 15 residues. The CDR3 bases are TGCGCCAGCAGCCGCCTTCCGGGACAGGGGTCCGGCTACACCTTC. It specifies CASSRLPGQGSGYTF.

Concerning this clone itself: Other DNA sequences in this specimen translate into the identical CDR3. This sequence joins TRBV7-2 and TRBJ2-5, with D hard to call. The CDR3 is made up of 13 amino acids. Germline CDR1 SGHTA, CDR2 FQGNSA. Trimming took 1 base from V and 4 from J, leaving 7 bases between them. The CDR3 protein is CASSLVGGETQYF. The DNA of the CDR3 is TGTGCCAGCAGCTTAGTCGGCGGAGAGACCCAGTACTTC.

The chain links TRBV11-2 to TRBJ2-1; no clear D. The CDR3 extends over 14 amino acids. The V end was cut by 6 bases, the J end by 0 bases, with 9 bases between. The germline V gene encodes CDR1 SGHAT and CDR2 FQNNGV. The CDR3 DNA reads as TGTGCCAGCAGTCTCACGAGCTCCTACAATGAGCAGTTCTTC. This sequence encodes CASSLTSSYNEQFF.

As concerns this clone: The sample carries other DNA sequences with the same CDR3. V usage is TRBV15 and J usage is TRBJ2-2, with a weak D call TRBD2 (6 bases). V was trimmed by 0 bases and J by 0 bases, leaving 8 bases between them. The CDR3 is 16 amino acids. CDR1 and CDR2 from the germline V gene are LNHNV and YYDKDF (reference sequence). CDR3 nucleotides: TGTGCCACCAGCAGAGAACGGGGGTCGAACACCGGGGAGCTGTTTTTT. It translates to CATSRERGSNTGELFF.

The V call is TRBV5-1, the J call TRBJ2-5, with 7 bases lining up with TRBD1. The CDR3 contains 16 residues. CDR1 and CDR2 from the germline V gene are SGHRS and YFSETQ. Losses at the gene ends were 0 bases for V and 1 base for J; bases not matched to a gene: 6. The CDR3 nucleotides are TGCGCCAGCAGCTTGGTCGGGACAGACCTCCAAGAGACCCAGTACTTC. Amino acids: CASSLVGTDLQETQYF.

The rearrangement joins TRBV18 to TRBJ2-4; TRBD2 is a possible D gene (5 bases). This CDR3 has 13 amino acids. Germline V lookup: CDR1 KGHSH, CDR2 LQKENI. V was pared by 3 bases and J by 8 bases, with 11 bases between. CDR3 nucleotides: TGTGCCAGCTCACCTAATCGGGGAGACATTCAGTACTTC. Its translation is CASSPNRGDIQYF.

The chain carries TRBV27 and TRBJ1-2; 8 bases align to TRBD1. The CDR3 consists of 17 residues. V dropped 4 bases and J dropped 5; count of bases not matched to a gene: 15. The germline CDR1 and CDR2 sequences are MNHEY and SMNVEV (reference sequence). CDR3 in amino acids: CASSSSDRGRVFYGYTF. CDR3 coding DNA: TGTGCCAGCAGTTCATCCGACAGGGGTAGGGTATTTTATGGCTACACCTTC.

V is TRBV18 and J is TRBJ1-1, with D perhaps matching TRBD1 (6 bases). V lost 6 bases to trimming and J lost 3 bases, with 20 bases between them. CDR3 length equals 16 residues. Per the germline V gene, CDR1 is KGHSH and CDR2 is LQKENI. The CDR3 region has the DNA TGTGCCAGCTCGCCGAGGGGGGGAGGAGGACACACTGAAGCTTTCTTT. The encoded protein is CASSPRGGGGHTEAFF. The full variable domain, in which reference TRBV18 and TRBJ1-1 provide the parts outside the CDR3, is NAGVMQNPRHLVRRRGQEARLRCSPMKGHSHVYWYRQLPEEGLKFMVYLQKENIIDESGMPKERFSAEFPKEGPSILRIQQVVRGDSAAYFCASSPRGGGGHTEAFFGQGTRLTVV.

This chain links TRBV5-1 with TRBJ1-2, with a weak D call TRBD1 (5 bases). Germline CDR1 reads SGHRS; CDR2 reads YFSETQ. The CDR3 sequence is 13 residues long. The V end was cut by 0 bases, the J end by 6 bases, with 9 bases between. CDR3 in amino acids: CASSLEAGHGYTF. In DNA, the CDR3 is TGCGCCAGCAGCTTGGAGGCGGGGCATGGCTACACCTTC.

This clone occurred once. This chain joins TRBV12-3 or TRBV12-4 and TRBJ1-1; D remains unclear. The V end was cut by 5 bases, the J end by 4 bases, with 11 bases between. This CDR3 is 13 amino acids long. CDR3 sequence: CASSESWSTEAFF. The CDR3 DNA follows: TGTGCCAGCAGTGAATCGTGGAGCACTGAAGCTTTCTTT.

This clone was seen only a few times. The chain carries TRBV6-1 and TRBJ1-4; D is possibly TRBD1 (6 bases). Looked up from germline, CDR1 is MNHNS and CDR2 is SASEGT. This CDR3 spans 15 amino acids. Trimming left V 3 bases short and J 7 bases short, with 15 bases between. CDR3 bases: TGTGCCAGCAGTGATGGGTGGGGGCAGGGTGAAAAACTGTTTTTT. It translates to CASSDGWGQGEKLFF.